This entry is about one T cell receptor (beta chain). The data belong to a study of cytomegalovirus exposure and HLA in healthy donors. PCR involved 60 Vbeta and 13 Jbeta primers. Method: immunoSEQ multiplex PCR; TCRdb's copy keeps in-frame clones and lacks some. There are roughly 120,000 clones in the sample; about 86% occur only once, and over 2% lies in the top ten. This receptor was identified in a woman in her 30s in good health and CMV-seronegative. Specimen: PBMCs.

CDR3 nucleotides: TGTGCCAGCAGCTTAGTGGTCGAGGCTTTCTTT. The encoded protein is CASSLVVEAFF. V is TRBV11-2 and J is TRBJ1-1, with unresolved D. V lost 1 base and J 11 bases, leaving 8 bases between the germline ends. CDR1 is SGHAT and CDR2 is FQNNGV in the germline V gene. This CDR3 region has 11 residues.